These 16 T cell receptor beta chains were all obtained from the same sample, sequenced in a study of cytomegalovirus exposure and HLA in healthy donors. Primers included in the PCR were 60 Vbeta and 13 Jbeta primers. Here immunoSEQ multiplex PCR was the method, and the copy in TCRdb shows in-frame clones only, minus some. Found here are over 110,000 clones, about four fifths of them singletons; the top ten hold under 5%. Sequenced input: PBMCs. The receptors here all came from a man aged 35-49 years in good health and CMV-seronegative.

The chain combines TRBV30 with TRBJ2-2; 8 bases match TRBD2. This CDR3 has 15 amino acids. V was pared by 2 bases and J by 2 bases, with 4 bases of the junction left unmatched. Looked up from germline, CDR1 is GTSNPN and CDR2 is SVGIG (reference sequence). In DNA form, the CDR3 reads TGTGCCTGGAGTTACGGGGGGGCAAACACCGGGGAGCTGTTTTTT. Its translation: CAWSYGGANTGELFF. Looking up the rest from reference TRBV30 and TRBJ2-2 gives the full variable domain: SQTIHQWPATLVQPVGSPLSLECTVEGTSNPNLYWYRQAAGRGLQLLFYSVGIGQISSEVPQNLSASRPQDRQFILSSKKLLLSDSGFYLCAWSYGGANTGELFFGEGSRLTVL.

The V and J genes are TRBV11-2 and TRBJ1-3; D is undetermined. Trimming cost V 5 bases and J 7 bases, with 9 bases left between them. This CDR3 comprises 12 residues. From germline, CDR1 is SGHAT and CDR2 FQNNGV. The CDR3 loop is CASSPNRNTIYF. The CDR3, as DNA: TGTGCCAGCAGCCCCAATCGGAACACCATATATTTT. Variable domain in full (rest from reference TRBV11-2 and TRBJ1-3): EAGVAQSPRYKIIEKRQSVAFWCNPISGHATLYWYQQILGQGPKLLIQFQNNGVVDDSQLPKDRFSAERLKGVDSTLKIQPAKLEDSAVYLCASSPNRNTIYFGEGSWLTVV.

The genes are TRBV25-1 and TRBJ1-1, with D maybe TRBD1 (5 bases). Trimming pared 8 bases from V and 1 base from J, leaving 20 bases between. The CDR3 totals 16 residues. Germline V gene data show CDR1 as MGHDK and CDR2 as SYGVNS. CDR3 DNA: TGTGCCAGCGCCCTCGGAGGGGTAGGGGCGAACACTGAAGCTTTCTTT. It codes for CASALGGVGANTEAFF.

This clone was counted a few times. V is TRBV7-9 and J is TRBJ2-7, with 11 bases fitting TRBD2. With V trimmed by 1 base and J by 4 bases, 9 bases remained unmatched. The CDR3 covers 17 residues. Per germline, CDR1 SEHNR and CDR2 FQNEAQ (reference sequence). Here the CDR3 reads CASSLGTLGLAGYEQYF. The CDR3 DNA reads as TGTGCCAGCAGCTTAGGAACTTTAGGACTAGCGGGTTACGAGCAGTACTTC.

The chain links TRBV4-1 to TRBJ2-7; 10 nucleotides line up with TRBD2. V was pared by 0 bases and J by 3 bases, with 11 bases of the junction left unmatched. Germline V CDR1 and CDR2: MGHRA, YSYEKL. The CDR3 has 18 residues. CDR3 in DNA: TGCGCCAGCAGCCAAGATCTAGCGGGGGTGTCCGGGGTCTACGAGCAGTACTTC. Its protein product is CASSQDLAGVSGVYEQYF.

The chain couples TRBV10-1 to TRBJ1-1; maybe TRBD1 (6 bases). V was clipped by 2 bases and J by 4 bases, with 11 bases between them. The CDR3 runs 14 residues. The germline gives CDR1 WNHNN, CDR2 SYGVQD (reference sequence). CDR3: CASSEEHRVTEAFF. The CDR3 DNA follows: TGCGCCAGCAGTGAGGAACACAGGGTCACTGAAGCTTTCTTT.

The CDR3 bases are TGCGCCAGCAGCCCCCAGACAGGGGGCTCTAACACTGAAGCTTTCTTT. It specifies CASSPQTGGSNTEAFF. The chain carries TRBV5-1 and TRBJ1-1; 10 bases align to TRBD1. The CDR3 contains 16 residues. V dropped 4 bases and J dropped 2; count of bases not matched to a gene: 8. CDR1 SGHRS and CDR2 YFSETQ come from the germline V gene.

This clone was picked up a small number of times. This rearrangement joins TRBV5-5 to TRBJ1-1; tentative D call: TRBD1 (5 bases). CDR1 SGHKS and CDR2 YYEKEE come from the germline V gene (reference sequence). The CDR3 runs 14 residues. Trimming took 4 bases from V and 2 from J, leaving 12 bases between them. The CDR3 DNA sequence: TGTGCCAGCAGCCGAGCGACAGTCAACACTGAAGCTTTCTTT. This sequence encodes CASSRATVNTEAFF.

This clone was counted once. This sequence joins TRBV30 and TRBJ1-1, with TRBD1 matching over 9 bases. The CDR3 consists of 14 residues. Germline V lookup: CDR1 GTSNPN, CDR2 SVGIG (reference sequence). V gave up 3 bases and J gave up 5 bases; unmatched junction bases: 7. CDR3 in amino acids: CAWSTYRGRTEAFF. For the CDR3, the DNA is TGTGCCTGGAGCACTTACAGGGGGCGGACTGAAGCTTTCTTT.

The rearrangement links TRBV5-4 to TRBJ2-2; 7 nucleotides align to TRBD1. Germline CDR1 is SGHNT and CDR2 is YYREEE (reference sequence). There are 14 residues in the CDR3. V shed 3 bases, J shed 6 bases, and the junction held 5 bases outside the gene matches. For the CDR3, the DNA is TGTGCCAGCAGCTGGGGACAGTACTCCGGGGAGCTGTTTTTT. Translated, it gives CASSWGQYSGELFF.

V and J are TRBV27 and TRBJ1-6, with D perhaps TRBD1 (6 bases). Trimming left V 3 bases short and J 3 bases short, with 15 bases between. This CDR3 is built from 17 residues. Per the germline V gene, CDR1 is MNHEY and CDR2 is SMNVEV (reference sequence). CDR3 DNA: TGTGCCAGCAGTTTGGGACCCCAGGGGAACTATAATTCACCCCTCCACTTT. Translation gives CASSLGPQGNYNSPLHF.

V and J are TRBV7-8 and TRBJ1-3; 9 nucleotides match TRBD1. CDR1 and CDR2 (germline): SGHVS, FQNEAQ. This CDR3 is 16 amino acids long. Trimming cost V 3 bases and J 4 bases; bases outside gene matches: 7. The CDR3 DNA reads TGTGCCAGCAGCTTTGGGACAGGGTCATCCGGAAACACCATATATTTT. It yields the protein CASSFGTGSSGNTIYF.

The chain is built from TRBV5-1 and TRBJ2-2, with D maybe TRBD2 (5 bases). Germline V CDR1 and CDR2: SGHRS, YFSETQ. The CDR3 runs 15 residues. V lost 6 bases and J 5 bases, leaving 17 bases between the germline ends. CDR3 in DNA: TGCGCCAGCAAAAAGGGAGCAGGAAGGACCGGGGAGCTGTTTTTT. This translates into CASKKGAGRTGELFF.

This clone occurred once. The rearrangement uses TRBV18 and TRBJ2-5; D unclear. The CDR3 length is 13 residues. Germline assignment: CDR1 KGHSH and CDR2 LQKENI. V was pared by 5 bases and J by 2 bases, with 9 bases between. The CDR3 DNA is TGTGCCAGCTCAGCGACCAGGCAAGAGACCCAGTACTTC. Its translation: CASSATRQETQYF.

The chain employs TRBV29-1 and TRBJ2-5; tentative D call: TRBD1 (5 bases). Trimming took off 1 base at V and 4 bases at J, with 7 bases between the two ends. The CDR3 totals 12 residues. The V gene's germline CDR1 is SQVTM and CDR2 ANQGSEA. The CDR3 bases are TGCAGCGTTGAAGGGCAGGGAGAGACCCAGTACTTC. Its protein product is CSVEGQGETQYF.

The chain's CDR3 is CASSPTSSGANVLTF. CDR3 nucleotides: TGTGCCAGCAGTCCCACCAGCTCTGGGGCCAACGTCCTGACTTTC. The chain couples TRBV6-6 to TRBJ2-6; unclear D gene. V was cut by 5 bases and J by 0 bases, with 8 bases left in between. CDR1 and CDR2 from the germline V gene are MNHNY and SVGAGI (reference sequence). This CDR3 has 15 residues.